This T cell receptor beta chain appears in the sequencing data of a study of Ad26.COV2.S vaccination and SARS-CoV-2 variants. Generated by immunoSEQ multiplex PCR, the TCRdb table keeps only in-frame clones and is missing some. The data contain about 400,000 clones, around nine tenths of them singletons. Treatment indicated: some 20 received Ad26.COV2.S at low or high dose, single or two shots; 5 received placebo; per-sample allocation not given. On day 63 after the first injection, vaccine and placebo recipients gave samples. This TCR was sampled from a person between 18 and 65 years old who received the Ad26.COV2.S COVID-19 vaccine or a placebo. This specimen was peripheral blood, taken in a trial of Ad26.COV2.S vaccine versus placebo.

The CDR3 is CATSSRLTRSYEQYF. The CDR3 nucleotides are TGTGCCACCAGCAGCCGGCTGACTAGGAGCTACGAGCAGTACTTC. The chain links TRBV15 to TRBJ2-7; D might be TRBD2 (6 bases). With 3 bases removed from V and 3 bases from J, the gap between germline ends came to 15 bases. Germline CDR1 and CDR2: LNHNV and YYDKDF (reference sequence). The CDR3 has 15 residues.